This TCR beta chain comes out of a study of blood T cell dynamics during melanoma immunotherapy (dated by TCRdb to between 2020 and 2021). Notes on the research overall: Patients had metastatic melanoma and received first-line pembrolizumab or nivolumab plus ipilimumab as standard of care in the United Kingdom. Peripheral T cell receptor repertoires of metastatic melanoma patients were profiled before and after one cycle of checkpoint inhibitor therapy to find early correlates of response. A training cohort was formed from consecutive patients, and a further independent group of patients from the same centre was pooled into an external validation set. General conclusions and limits of the study: The relatively small sample size was acknowledged as something that could potentially limit how far the results can be generalized. The change in the cfDNA rearrangement efficiency score from T0 to W3 increased in patients who achieved disease control but not in progressors, which suggests greater peripheral T cell turnover. Whether the T cell clones behind the repertoire changes were melanoma-specific or instead reflected general immune activation was something the study could not determine.

As to this clone: This receptor's antigen is unknown. No base qualities exist here, and no much larger clone lies one base off it.

There are 16 amino acids in the CDR3, from cysteine to phenylalanine inclusive. The only DNA kept is the CDR3, 48 bases in frame from the first base. Based on the germline V gene, the CDR1 and CDR2 sequences are SGHRS and YFSETQ. V is clipped by 4 bases and J by 5 bases, and the sequence between their germline boundaries is 19 bases long. What this sample's time point label stands for: pre-treatment baseline. Blood samples were collected before treatment (T0) and at week 3 (W3), after the first cycle of checkpoint blockade. Except for a couple of patients with rapid clinical progression, response was assessed 12 weeks after the first infusion by RECIST 1.1; disease control meant complete response, partial response or stable disease. Patients were excluded for prior systemic cancer treatment, concomitant immunosuppressant therapy or synchronous other active malignancies. TCR beta was sequenced in both bulk PBMC and plasma cell-free DNA in order to track circulating cells as well as T cell turnover.

Each cfDNA sample was loaded with a fixed 40 ng of plasma cell-free DNA. Following the manufacturer instructions, the immunoSEQ TCRb Assay kit was used to amplify TCR beta CDR3 sequences from genomic DNA. The KAPA Library Quantification Kit for Illumina platforms was used to quantify the pooled libraries by qPCR. Pooled libraries were clustered at about 0.6-1.2 pM and sequenced on an Illumina NextSeq 500. As for the authors' bioinformatics: The TCR data were analyzed using immunoSEQ ANALYZER and the R LymphoSeq package. A rearrangement efficiency score was calculated as productive divided by the sum of productive and non-productive CDR3 sequences. Clonality was assessed using the Gini coefficient and diversity using the Renyi index at alpha=1, with pairwise comparisons between timepoints within each patient. In LymphoSeq, clonal relatedness was computed with an edit distance of 3 and repertoire similarity was computed with the Bhattacharyya coefficient. To classify response, a linear discriminant analysis based on week-3 changes in clonality and diversity was built using the R MASS and caret packages. TCRdb limited this immuneACCESS table to in-frame rearrangements with V and J called. A share of clones is missing; checked studies link under half to unresolved V genes, and the rest is unexplained. V and J calls plus clone size are reproduced from that table; the DNA served to infer D and trimming. A total of about 6,300 clones appear in this sample, roughly 91% of them only once. Clones ranked in the top ten supply around 13% of the sample.

The sample in question was cell-free DNA from blood, obtained from a patient treated with checkpoint blockade. The cell subset or site label on this specimen signifies: plasma cell-free DNA. This sequence was found in a human donor with melanoma. This sequence uses TRBV5-1 and TRBJ2-1; TRBD2 might be the D gene, on 6 matching bases. The DNA sequence reads TGCGCCAGCAGCGGGTCGGGACTGAATTTGAACAATGAGCAGTTCTTC. This is translated as CASSGSGLNLNNEQFF.